The clone carrying this T cell receptor beta chain was counted a few times. TCRdb keeps only in-frame clones here, not all; method: immunoSEQ multiplex PCR. Among around 140,000 clones listed, roughly four fifths were seen once. The entry originates in a study of blood T cell repertoires in COVID-19. Study-level background: COVID-19 samples, acute and convalescent, were from the United States, Italy and Spain. The cDNA or gDNA used as material had been derived from T cells, B-cell-depleted T cells, or PBMCs.

Participants reported their clinical history, and cohort assignment relied on those reports. CDR1 and CDR2 from the germline V gene are SEHNR and FQNEAQ (reference sequence). The junction had 8 bases not matched to a gene; V was cut back by 3 bases and J by 0 bases. The CDR3 contains 17 residues. The sample taken for sequencing was PBMCs or T cells enriched from blood (not recorded which). The J gene is TRBJ1-5, the V gene TRBV7-9; TRBD1 matches at 7 bases. The TCR comes from a man aged 35 to 55 with acute COVID-19. The CDR3 nucleotides are TGTGCCAGCAGCTTCTCACAGGGGTCCTATAGCAATCAGCCCCAGCATTTT. Encoded protein: CASSFSQGSYSNQPQHF.